This T cell receptor (beta chain) originates from a study of PD-L1 blockade in urothelial cancer. Across the whole study: Patients' atezolizumab regimen, 1,200 mg intravenously every 3 weeks, began around 2014. Blood analyses occurred 3 weeks (second dose) and 6 weeks post treatment start. Across blood samples, T cells had a median count of approximately 130,000. General observations from the study: Patients who had durable benefit saw their tumor-associated blood clones expand more at 3 weeks.

Time point described: peripheral blood 6 weeks after treatment start. Assay: immunoSEQ multiplex PCR; the TCRdb copy retains only in-frame clones and omits some. The sample consists of tens of thousands of clones, nearly 90% of them appearing once. This CDR3 comprises 16 residues. V was cut by 0 bases and J by 2 bases, with 11 bases left in between. Germline lookup yields CDR1 MNHEY and CDR2 SVGAGI. To note about this clone: Antigen unknown.

Sequenced material: PBMCs, taken around atezolizumab (anti-PD-L1) treatment. The chain has TRBV6-5 and TRBJ1-3; no clear D. The TCR sequence derives from a man older than 75 with urothelial cancer. The CDR3 sequence is CASSYSLQSTGNTIYF. CDR3 coding DNA: TGTGCCAGCAGTTACTCGCTGCAGTCAACTGGAAACACCATATATTTT.